A selection of T cell receptor beta chains follows, all from one sample in a study of OX40 agonist ivuxolimab in advanced cancers. Generated by immunoSEQ multiplex PCR, the TCRdb table keeps only in-frame clones and is missing some. Counted here are about 70,000 clones, roughly three quarters occurring once; the ten biggest clones make up roughly 5.3%. The material was CD4+ or CD8+ T cells sorted from blood, obtained in a trial of the OX40 agonist ivuxolimab. The source of these receptors is an adult with an advanced solid tumor such as melanoma, head and neck, liver or kidney cancer. Both conserved end residues are part of each CDR3. D genes are given only for firm matches. Clone size is not always given. Where it is, it says once, few, many or a class for expanded clones.

>TRBJ2-1|-|17|TRBV11-3|TRBD2
TGTGCCAGCAGCTTGGGAGCCCCCCCGCGGGAGTTAAATGAGCAGTTCTTC
CASSLGAPPRELNEQFF
>TRBJ1-2|-|14|TRBV5-1|-
TGCGCCAGCAGCTTTAGACGTCAGGATGCTGGCTACACCTTC
CASSFRRQDAGYTF
>TRBJ2-7|-|18|TRBV7-2|TRBD2
TGTGCCAGCAGCGAGCTTTATACGAGCGGGGGACCTAACTACGAGCAGTACTTC
CASSELYTSGGPNYEQYF
>TRBJ1-1|-|13|TRBV7-9|-
TGTGCCAGCAGCTTAGTGGGTAACACTGAAGCTTTCTTT
CASSLVGNTEAFF
>TRBJ2-5|-|15|TRBV19|-
TGTGCCAGTAGTACGGTGCGAGGGCCGCGAGAGACCCAGTACTTC
CASSTVRGPRETQYF
>TRBJ2-7|-|12|TRBV10-3|TRBD1
TGTGCCATCGGACAGGGGGCTTACGAGCAGTACTTC
CAIGQGAYEQYF
>TRBJ2-1|-|14|TRBV29-1|TRBD2
TGCAGCGTCGTGACTAGCGGGAGCAGCAATGAGCAGTTCTTC
CSVVTSGSSNEQFF
>TRBJ1-1|-|16|TRBV6-6|TRBD1
TGTGCCAGCAGTCCCGGGACAGGAAGGGGGAACACTGAAGCTTTCTTT
CASSPGTGRGNTEAFF
>TRBJ1-5|once|15|TRBV11-2|-
TGTGCCAGCAGCTCCCTCAGGGAAAGCAATCAGCCCCAGCATTTT
CASSSLRESNQPQHF
>TRBJ1-1|once|13|TRBV6-5|TRBD1
TGTGCCAGCAGTGAACAGGGGGGCACTGAAGCTTTCTTT
CASSEQGGTEAFF
>TRBJ2-3|once|17|TRBV25-1|TRBD1
TGTGCCAGCAGTACCCCGGACAGGGGGATTTTGGAAGATACGCAGTATTTT
CASSTPDRGILEDTQYF
>TRBJ2-7|-|14|TRBV11-2|-
TGTGCCAGCAGCTTAGGGGCCTACTCCTACGAGCAGTACTTC
CASSLGAYSYEQYF
>TRBJ1-1|-|14|TRBV6-6|-
TGTGCCAGCAACCTCCGCAGGGAGGACACTGAAGCTTTCTTT
CASNLRREDTEAFF
>TRBJ1-2|-|14|TRBV14|TRBD1
TGTGCCAGCAGCCGGACAGGACCTAACTATGGCTACACCTTC
CASSRTGPNYGYTF
>TRBJ2-1|-|16|TRBV7-5|-
TGTGCCAGCAGCCAAATCGGACAGGGGGTGGCAGATGAGCAGTTCTTC
CASSQIGQGVADEQFF
>TRBJ2-1|-|16|TRBV19|TRBD2
TGTGCCAGTAGACCTTATAGCGGGAGTACTTACAATGAGCAGTTCTTC
CASRPYSGSTYNEQFF
>TRBJ2-1|-|16|TRBV7-3|-
TGTGCCAGCAGCTCCTCGACATCAAGTCTACTTAATGAGCAGTTCTTC
CASSSSTSSLLNEQFF